This is a list of T cell receptor beta chains from one sample in a study of T cell responses to AZD1222 COVID-19 vaccine. Generated by immunoSEQ multiplex PCR, the TCRdb table keeps only in-frame clones and is missing some. The sample contains 94,000 or so clones, roughly 90% of which appear only once. Sample: peripheral blood, taken on day 0 of AZD1222 vaccination. The receptors originated from an adult in good health. CDR3s include the opening cysteine and the closing phenylalanine or tryptophan. Each record gives: D gene, J gene, V gene, clone size, CDR3 protein, CDR3 DNA. A D gene is named only where the DNA matches it firmly. Clone size appears in some rows only: once, few, many, or a class for an expanded clone.

TRBD2	TRBJ2-7	TRBV20-1	.	CSASTSGSYEQYF	TGCAGTGCTAGTACTAGCGGCTCCTACGAGCAGTACTTC
TRBD1	TRBJ2-7	TRBV7-8	.	CASSQDREYEQYF	TGTGCCAGCAGCCAGGACAGGGAATACGAGCAGTACTTC
.	TRBJ2-5	TRBV13	once	CASSQGRGGETQYF	TGTGCCAGCAGCCAAGGACGGGGAGGAGAGACCCAGTACTTC
.	TRBJ2-7	TRBV27	few	CASSLLWDSPEQYF	TGTGCCAGCAGTTTATTATGGGACTCGCCCGAGCAGTACTTC
.	TRBJ1-6	TRBV7-2	.	CASSPREGGSPLHF	TGTGCCAGCAGCCCTCGGGAGGGAGGATCACCCCTCCACTTT
TRBD2	TRBJ2-3	TRBV24-1	.	CATSRLAGATDTQYF	TGTGCCACCAGCCGACTAGCGGGAGCCACAGATACGCAGTATTTT
.	TRBJ1-4	TRBV3-1/TRBV3-2	once	CASSQEGSGDTNEKLFF	TGTGCCAGCAGCCAAGAGGGGTCGGGGGATACTAATGAAAAACTGTTTTTT
.	TRBJ2-2	TRBV29-1	.	CSVAPRNTGELFF	TGCAGCGTCGCACCTAGGAACACCGGGGAGCTGTTTTTT
.	TRBJ2-1	TRBV7-8	once	CASSLGAEQFF	TGTGCCAGCAGCTTGGGAGCTGAGCAGTTCTTC
TRBD1	TRBJ2-7	TRBV27	.	CASGKGGDPTYEQYF	TGTGCCAGCGGCAAAGGGGGCGATCCAACCTACGAGCAGTACTTC
TRBD1	TRBJ2-7	TRBV28	.	CASRTGIAYEQYF	TGTGCCAGCAGGACAGGGATAGCCTACGAGCAGTACTTC
TRBD1	TRBJ1-4	TRBV5-1	.	CASREAGQEAEKLFF	TGCGCCAGCAGGGAGGCGGGACAGGAGGCTGAAAAACTGTTTTTT
TRBD1	TRBJ1-2	TRBV27	.	CASSPTGQAFAGYTF	TGTGCCAGCAGTCCTACGGGACAGGCTTTTGCTGGCTACACCTTC
.	TRBJ1-3	TRBV7-2	.	CASSLGPSRSGNTIYF	TGTGCCAGCAGCTTAGGTCCCAGCCGCTCTGGAAACACCATATATTTT
TRBD1	TRBJ1-4	TRBV5-1	.	CASSLVGQGDEKLFF	TGCGCCAGCAGCTTGGTAGGACAGGGTGATGAAAAACTGTTTTTT
.	TRBJ2-1	TRBV20-1	.	CSARSDEQFF	TGCAGTGCACGCTCCGATGAGCAGTTCTTC
TRBD2	TRBJ2-7	TRBV10-1	.	CASSESGGDLPVAASYEQYF	TGCGCCAGCAGTGAGTCGGGGGGGGACCTTCCAGTAGCGGCCTCCTACGAGCAGTACTTC
.	TRBJ2-7	TRBV28	.	CASSLPQQYEQYF	TGTGCCAGCAGCCTCCCTCAGCAATACGAGCAGTACTTC
TRBD1	TRBJ2-7	TRBV18	.	CASSSDRVVGEQYF	TGTGCCAGCTCATCGGACAGGGTGGTGGGCGAGCAGTACTTC
TRBD2	TRBJ2-7	TRBV10-1	.	CARAAGGPFEQYF	TGCGCCAGAGCCGCGGGAGGGCCGTTCGAGCAGTACTTC
TRBD1	TRBJ2-1	TRBV7-3	.	CASSLGTGGNEQFF	TGTGCCAGCAGCTTGGGGACAGGGGGTAATGAGCAGTTCTTC
.	TRBJ1-4	TRBV6-2/TRBV6-3	once	CASSPATPEKLFF	TGTGCCAGCAGTCCCGCCACGCCCGAAAAACTGTTTTTT
.	TRBJ2-7	TRBV10-1	.	CARPGHPYEQYF	TGCGCCAGACCGGGACACCCCTACGAGCAGTACTTC
TRBD2	TRBJ2-5	TRBV15	.	CATSSALAGLVETQYF	TGTGCCACCAGCAGCGCACTAGCGGGCCTGGTCGAGACCCAGTACTTC
.	TRBJ1-1	TRBV10-3	.	CANLGRLNTEAFF	TGTGCCAACTTGGGACGGTTGAACACTGAAGCTTTCTTT
TRBD1	TRBJ1-2	TRBV7-2	.	CASSLDTGAGYGYTF	TGTGCCAGCAGCCTAGACACAGGGGCTGGCTATGGCTACACCTTC
.	TRBJ1-1	TRBV9	.	CASSVDEGSGTEAFF	TGTGCCAGCAGCGTAGACGAGGGATCGGGCACTGAAGCTTTCTTT
.	TRBJ1-2	TRBV7-9	few	CASSSHIYGYTF	TGTGCCAGCAGCTCGCACATCTATGGCTACACCTTC
.	TRBJ2-7	TRBV6-5	.	CATPSQGSSYEQYF	TGTGCCACCCCTTCACAGGGTTCTTCCTACGAGCAGTACTTC
.	TRBJ1-2	TRBV7-9	.	CASSPRTADGYTF	TGTGCCAGCAGCCCCCGGACAGCCGATGGCTACACCTTC
.	TRBJ1-3	TRBV28	.	CASSLATYSGNTIYF	TGTGCCAGCAGTTTAGCGACGTACTCTGGAAACACCATATATTTT
.	TRBJ1-1	TRBV3-1/TRBV3-2	once	CASSQDARNTEAFF	TGTGCCAGCAGCCAAGACGCCAGGAACACTGAAGCTTTCTTT
.	TRBJ2-1	TRBV3-1/TRBV3-2	.	CASSQVPPDRDEQFF	TGTGCCAGCAGCCAAGTACCCCCAGATAGGGATGAGCAGTTCTTC
.	TRBJ2-2	TRBV7-3	once	CASSLDPGGGELFF	TGTGCCAGCAGCTTAGACCCGGGCGGCGGGGAGCTGTTTTTT
TRBD1	TRBJ2-1	TRBV7-2	.	CASSLDRGRYNEQFF	TGTGCCAGCAGCTTGGACAGGGGGCGATACAATGAGCAGTTCTTC
.	TRBJ2-6	TRBV4-1	.	CASSQVPGGATGANVLTF	TGCGCCAGCAGCCAAGTACCCGGGGGCGCAACTGGGGCCAACGTCCTGACTTTC
.	TRBJ2-7	TRBV29-1	.	CSVSKTVLSNYEQYF	TGCAGCGTATCGAAGACCGTCTTGAGTAACTACGAGCAGTACTTC
.	TRBJ2-1	TRBV6-1	.	CASSEGRQSYNEQFF	TGTGCCAGCAGTGAAGGGAGACAGTCGTACAATGAGCAGTTCTTC
TRBD2	TRBJ2-3	TRBV28	once	CASSSAGLAESTDTQYF	TGTGCCAGCAGTTCCGCGGGACTAGCGGAAAGCACAGATACGCAGTATTTT
TRBD2	TRBJ2-2	TRBV9	few	CASSVGLAGGPGELFF	TGTGCCAGCAGCGTGGGACTAGCGGGAGGGCCAGGGGAGCTGTTTTTT
.	TRBJ2-7	TRBV27	.	CASSLLRTGKNEQYF	TGTGCCAGCAGTTTATTGAGGACCGGGAAAAACGAGCAGTACTTC
TRBD2	TRBJ2-7	TRBV5-6	once	CASSLVIAGGPSYEQYF	TGTGCCAGCAGCTTGGTGATAGCGGGAGGCCCCTCCTACGAGCAGTACTTC
.	TRBJ2-7	TRBV11-2	.	CASSLNKVVYEQYF	TGTGCCAGCAGCTTAAATAAGGTCGTCTACGAGCAGTACTTC
.	TRBJ2-7	TRBV20-1	few	CSRTLGREQYF	TGCAGTCGGACTTTGGGACGCGAGCAGTACTTC
.	TRBJ2-7	TRBV6-2/TRBV6-3	.	CASSYEVRTAEQYF	TGTGCCAGCAGTTACGAGGTTCGAACCGCCGAGCAGTACTTC
.	TRBJ1-1	TRBV7-2	.	CASSLRPTGNTEAFF	TGTGCCAGCAGCCTCCGGCCGACAGGGAACACTGAAGCTTTCTTT
.	TRBJ2-2	TRBV6-5	.	CASIQGFSNTGELFF	TGTGCCAGCATTCAAGGGTTCTCGAACACCGGGGAGCTGTTTTTT
TRBD1	TRBJ2-3	TRBV28	.	CASMTGALGTDTQYF	TGTGCCAGCATGACAGGGGCCTTAGGCACAGATACGCAGTATTTT
.	TRBJ2-5	TRBV28	.	CASATGNRETQYF	TGTGCCAGTGCAACAGGGAATAGAGAGACCCAGTACTTC
.	TRBJ1-1	TRBV12-3/TRBV12-4	.	CASATTDTEAFF	TGTGCCAGCGCAACCACGGACACTGAAGCTTTCTTT
.	TRBJ2-1	TRBV5-4	.	CASNRNRGLSYNEQFF	TGTGCCAGCAACCGAAATAGGGGACTCTCCTACAATGAGCAGTTCTTC
.	TRBJ1-1	TRBV6-1	.	CASSEQQAWGAEAFF	TGTGCCAGCAGTGAACAACAGGCCTGGGGGGCTGAAGCTTTCTTT
.	TRBJ1-2	TRBV6-5	.	CASSSPRAGDYGYTF	TGTGCCAGCAGTTCCCCGCGGGCAGGGGACTATGGCTACACCTTC
.	TRBJ1-2	TRBV29-1	.	CSVWRGGGYTF	TGCAGCGTCTGGAGGGGAGGTGGCTACACCTTC